Listed below are T cell receptor beta chains from one sample, sequenced in a study of cytomegalovirus exposure and HLA in healthy donors. Clones were read by immunoSEQ multiplex PCR, and TCRdb kept only the in-frame ones, dropping some. The table includes fewer than 250,000 clones, 82% detected once. The sample was PBMCs. The receptors shown here come from a man aged 35 to 55 in good health and CMV-seropositive. CDR3s include the opening cysteine and the closing phenylalanine or tryptophan. The D gene is left open where the match is weak. Only some rows state a clone size, as once, few, many or a class for expanded clones.

j_gene,abundance,v_gene,d_gene,CDR3nt,CDR3aa
TRBJ2-7,-,TRBV5-1,TRBD2,TGCGCCAGCAGCGAGAGGAGCGGGGGCTCCTACGAGCAGTACTTC,CASSERSGGSYEQYF
TRBJ1-5,-,TRBV5-5,TRBD1,TGTGCCAGCAGCCTTGGACAGGCCTTGGGGCAGCCCCAGCATTTT,CASSLGQALGQPQHF
TRBJ1-1,-,TRBV7-9,-,TGTGCCAGCAGCTTAATCGGGAGTTGGATGAACACTGAAGCTTTCTTT,CASSLIGSWMNTEAFF
TRBJ1-1,-,TRBV2,TRBD1,TGTGCCAGCATGAGACAGGGCTTGAACACTGAAGCTTTCTTT,CASMRQGLNTEAFF
TRBJ2-3,once,TRBV7-3,TRBD2,TGTGCCAGCAGTACACTAGCGGGAGCCGATACGCAGTATTTT,CASSTLAGADTQYF
TRBJ2-5,once,TRBV7-3,TRBD1,TGTGCCAGCAGCCTCGACAGGGTCTCGCAGGAGACCCAGTACTTC,CASSLDRVSQETQYF
TRBJ2-7,-,TRBV30,TRBD2,TGTGCCTGGAGTGTACTTAGCGGGAGGGGGCCCTACGAGCAGTACTTC,CAWSVLSGRGPYEQYF
TRBJ1-1,-,TRBV30,TRBD1,TGTGCCTGGCATAAGACAGGGGGCCGTGAAGCTTTCTTT,CAWHKTGGREAFF
TRBJ2-7,-,TRBV4-2,-,TGTGCCAGCAGCCAAGTCCACGGGGAAAGCCACTACGAGCAGTACTTC,CASSQVHGESHYEQYF
TRBJ1-2,-,TRBV28,TRBD1,TGTGCCAGCAGTCCGGGGACAGGGTCCTATGGCTACACCTTC,CASSPGTGSYGYTF
TRBJ2-2,-,TRBV19,-,TGTGCCAGTAGTCCGGGTTACGGCGGGGAGCTGTTTTTT,CASSPGYGGELFF
TRBJ2-7,-,TRBV7-9,TRBD2,TGTGCCAGCAGCTCGAGGACTAGCGGGAGTCCAAGCTACGAGCAGTACTTC,CASSSRTSGSPSYEQYF
TRBJ2-1,-,TRBV7-9,TRBD2,TGTGCCAGCAGCTTAGCGGGACTAGCCATCTACAATGAGCAGTTCTTC,CASSLAGLAIYNEQFF
TRBJ2-7,-,TRBV6-5,TRBD1,TGTGCCAGCAGCGGCCCAGGGGGCCAGTACGAGCAGTACTTC,CASSGPGGQYEQYF
TRBJ2-1,-,TRBV6-5,TRBD2,TGTGCCAGCACCAGGACTAGCGGGAGTAATGAGCAGTTCTTC,CASTRTSGSNEQFF
TRBJ1-1,-,TRBV4-1,-,TGCGCCAGCAGCGCCCGACAGATGAACACTGAAGCTTTCTTT,CASSARQMNTEAFF
TRBJ1-6,-,TRBV11-2,-,TGTGCCAGCAGCTTAACTGGGGGCAATTCACCCCTCCACTTT,CASSLTGGNSPLHF
TRBJ1-4,few,TRBV21-1,-,TGTGCCAGCAGCGCCCCGGAGGACAGGACTTCGAAGAAACTGTTTTTT,CASSAPEDRTSKKLFF
TRBJ1-1,-,TRBV5-1,-,TGCGCCAGCAGCTTGGCCAAGCAAGCTGAAGCTTTCTTT,CASSLAKQAEAFF
TRBJ2-5,few,TRBV7-6,-,TGTGCCAGCAGCTTGCGCCCCTTCGTAGAGACCCAGTACTTC,CASSLRPFVETQYF
TRBJ2-3,-,TRBV30,TRBD2,TGTGCCGGACTAAGGACTAGCGGGAGCAGCGCAGATACGCAGTATTTT,CAGLRTSGSSADTQYF
TRBJ2-1,-,TRBV12-5,-,TGTGCTAGTGGTCCCCCCTCTATGGTCCGAACCTACAATGAGCAGTTCTTC,CASGPPSMVRTYNEQFF
TRBJ1-1,-,TRBV20-1,-,TGCAGTGCTAGCGCTAACTTTGAAGCTTTCTTT,CSASANFEAFF
TRBJ1-4,-,TRBV5-1,TRBD1,TGCGCCAGCAGCTTGGAGGGGGCTGTGACTAATGAAAAACTGTTTTTT,CASSLEGAVTNEKLFF
TRBJ2-2,-,TRBV28,TRBD1,TGTGCCAGCAGTTTCCGCGACAGGGGCGCCGGGGAGCTGTTTTTT,CASSFRDRGAGELFF
TRBJ2-3,-,TRBV7-7,-,TGTGCTAGCAGCTTAGGGCGCGGACCCGGGAACACAGATACGCAGTATTTT,CASSLGRGPGNTDTQYF
TRBJ1-4,-,TRBV18,TRBD1,TGTGCCAGCTCACCAGCAGGGGGAAAACTGTTTTTT,CASSPAGGKLFF
TRBJ1-5,-,TRBV7-9,-,TGTGCCAGCGCTGGGCAGGGGTTGAATCAGCCCCAGCATTTT,CASAGQGLNQPQHF